The 27 T cell receptor beta chains below come from one sample, sequenced in a study of CD8 T cells in ankylosing spondylitis. Findings and caveats of the study: A TCR beta motif of roughly 8 highly homologous variants seemed to mark ankylosing spondylitis blood.

These receptors are not linked to any known antigen. TCRdb reanalysed the 5' RACE reads using MiXCR and keeps one entry per CDR3 protein. The sample yields more than 400,000 distinct CDR3 sequences, about 5.7% seen once. Input material: blood, either unsorted or a sorted T cell fraction (not recorded which). The receptors were gathered from a male donor with ankylosing spondylitis.

V gene TRBV20-1 combines with J gene TRBJ1-5; possible D gene TRBD1, 5 bases. V lost 3 bases to trimming and J lost 6 bases, with 15 bases between them. The CDR3 totals 14 residues. CDR1 is DFQATT, CDR2 SNEGSKA, per germline (reference sequence). The CDR3: CSARRGGGSQPQHF. The CDR3 DNA reads as TGCAGTGCTAGGCGGGGGGGTGGTAGTCAGCCCCAGCATTTT.

The chain employs TRBV30 and TRBJ1-5; TRBD1 might be the D (5 bases). The V end lost 0 bases, the J end lost 5 bases, and 11 bases lay between the germline ends. The CDR3 spans 14 residues. Germline V gives CDR1 GTSNPN, CDR2 SVGIG (reference sequence). CDR3 nucleotides: TGTGCCTGGAGTGTAGGGACGACTGATCAGCCCCAGCATTTT. This translates into CAWSVGTTDQPQHF.

J is TRBJ1-6 and V is TRBV28, with TRBD1 matching over 7 bases. The germline CDR1 and CDR2 sequences are MDHEN and SYDVKM. The J segment lost 4 bases and the V segment lost 6 bases, leaving 3 bases of the junction unmatched. This CDR3 contains 14 residues. The CDR3 is CASRSGQYNSPLHF. CDR3 DNA sequence: TGTGCCAGCAGATCGGGACAGTATAATTCACCCCTCCACTTT.

The chain carries TRBV5-5 and TRBJ2-5; tentative D call: TRBD1 (6 bases). V was pared by 3 bases and J by 9 bases, with 15 bases between. This CDR3 spans 13 amino acids. The germline V gene has CDR1 SGHKS and CDR2 YYEKEE (reference sequence). The CDR3: CASSSGINRAQYF. The CDR3 DNA follows: TGTGCCAGCAGCTCAGGGATTAACAGGGCCCAGTACTTC.

This clonotype was observed at least ten times. The chain links TRBV20-1 to TRBJ2-5, with 7 nucleotides matching TRBD1. The CDR3 contains 15 residues. V lost 6 bases and J lost 10; bases outside the gene matches: 20. Germline V lookup: CDR1 DFQATT, CDR2 SNEGSKA (reference sequence). CDR3 in amino acids: CSAHPPGTPPGGQYF. In DNA form, the CDR3 reads TGCAGTGCACATCCACCCGGGACACCTCCAGGGGGCCAGTACTTC.

This clonotype occurred many times. The chain employs TRBV7-9 and TRBJ1-2; no clear D gene. The CDR3 loop spans 12 amino acids. V was cut by 3 bases and J by 5 bases, with 7 bases left in between. Germline V CDR1 and CDR2: SEHNR, FQNEAQ (reference sequence). This chain's CDR3 is CASSFGFYGYTF. The CDR3, as DNA: TGTGCCAGCAGCTTTGGGTTTTATGGCTACACCTTC.

This clonotype showed up many times. The chain recombines TRBV28 with TRBJ2-7; 8 bases fit TRBD1. Trimming took 6 bases from V and 1 from J; bases not matched to a gene: 8. This CDR3 comprises 15 residues. The germline CDR1 and CDR2 sequences are MDHEN and SYDVKM. In DNA form, the CDR3 reads TGTGCCAGCAGCTCCTCCGGGACAGGATCCTACGAGCAGTACTTC. Its protein is CASSSSGTGSYEQYF.

This clonotype was detected many times. The CDR3 loop is CASSPPRLSTYEQYF. CDR3 sequence (DNA): TGTGCCAGCAGTCCCCCCCGACTCTCCACCTACGAGCAGTACTTC. J is TRBJ2-7 and V is TRBV28; D remains unclear. The CDR3 extends over 15 amino acids. The ends were cut back, 5 bases at V and 2 bases at J, with 16 bases in the middle. Germline V lookup: CDR1 MDHEN, CDR2 SYDVKM.

This clonotype was detected ten times or more. J is TRBJ1-1 and V is TRBV5-5, with TRBD1 matching over 7 bases. The length of the CDR3 is 13 residues. J gave up 8 bases and V 6 bases, and 10 bases lay outside the gene matches. Germline V lookup: CDR1 SGHKS, CDR2 YYEKEE (reference sequence). The chain's CDR3 is CASTRTGIPEAFF. The CDR3 DNA is TGTGCCAGCACCAGGACAGGTATCCCAGAAGCTTTCTTT.

This clonotype was detected many times. The chain joins TRBV12-3 or TRBV12-4 to TRBJ2-1; D is undetermined. The ends were cut back, 5 bases at V and 6 bases at J, with 20 bases in the middle. CDR3 length: 16 residues. The CDR3 here is CASSPRPPIGLNEQFF. The CDR3 DNA reads TGTGCCAGCAGTCCCAGACCTCCAATCGGGCTCAATGAGCAGTTCTTC.

The chain employs TRBV28 and TRBJ2-7, with a weak D call TRBD2 (7 bases). With 6 bases removed from V and 3 bases from J, the gap between germline ends came to 15 bases. CDR1 is MDHEN, CDR2 SYDVKM, per germline. The CDR3 sequence is 14 residues long. CDR3 in DNA: TGTGCCAGCAGCCATTTTAGGGGGGGCTACGAGCAGTACTTC. Protein: CASSHFRGGYEQYF.

The CDR3 spells CASSPLGGQNLYEQYF. DNA of the CDR3: TGTGCCAGCAGTCCCCTGGGGGGACAGAACCTTTACGAGCAGTACTTC. The chain is built from TRBV6-2 or TRBV6-3 and TRBJ2-7; tentatively, D is TRBD1 (7 bases). Trimming cost V 5 bases and J 4 bases, with 21 bases left between them. The CDR3 spans 16 residues. CDR1 is MNHEY, CDR2 SVGEGT, per germline.

This clonotype was detected many times. The gene calls are TRBV24-1 and TRBJ2-5; 9 nucleotides line up with TRBD1. The germline CDR1 and CDR2 sequences are KGHDR and SFDVKD. V lost 4 bases to trimming and J lost 4 bases; unmatched junction nucleotides: 6. This CDR3 region has 15 residues. CDR3 amino acids: CATSENWDRAETQYF. As DNA, the CDR3 is TGTGCCACCAGTGAGAACTGGGACAGGGCAGAGACCCAGTACTTC.

This clonotype has just a few counts. The chain links TRBV4-1 to TRBJ1-2; D is uncertain. Trimming shortened V by 3 bases and J by 1 base, and 12 bases separated the two germline ends. The CDR3 sequence is 15 residues long. CDR1 is MGHRA, CDR2 YSYEKL, per germline. In nucleotides, the CDR3 is TGCGCCAGCAGCCAGTCATGGGGAGGTAACTATGGCTACACCTTC. It codes for CASSQSWGGNYGYTF.

There are many counts of this clonotype. This chain links TRBV24-1 with TRBJ2-1; 9 bases map to TRBD2. V shed 3 bases and J 0 bases; nucleotides not matched to a gene: 2. CDR3 size: 16 residues. Germline V gene sequence: CDR1 KGHDR, CDR2 SFDVKD. The CDR3 coding sequence is TGTGCCACCAGTGATGTACTAGCGGGCTCCTACAATGAGCAGTTCTTC. Its protein is CATSDVLAGSYNEQFF.

In its sample, this clonotype was seen many times. The V call is TRBV20-1, the J call TRBJ1-4; no clear D. This CDR3 is built from 12 residues. V lost 7 bases, J lost 5 bases, and 11 bases lay in between. The germline CDR1 and CDR2 sequences are DFQATT and SNEGSKA (reference sequence). The CDR3 is CSGRMRNEKLFF. The CDR3 DNA reads as TGCAGTGGCCGCATGCGGAATGAAAAACTGTTTTTT.

The sample holds many counts of this clonotype. The chain joins TRBV7-6 to TRBJ2-3; D perhaps matches TRBD2 (6 bases). V was trimmed by 3 bases and J by 0 bases, leaving 10 bases between them. The CDR3 totals 15 residues. The germline V gene has CDR1 SGHVS and CDR2 FNYEAQ. CDR3 amino acids: CASSFAGLSTDTQYF. The CDR3 DNA follows: TGTGCCAGCAGCTTTGCGGGGCTTAGCACAGATACGCAGTATTTT.

This clonotype has ten or more counts. The chain links TRBV5-1 to TRBJ2-7, with a weak D call TRBD2 (6 bases). Trimming took off 7 bases at V and 2 bases at J, with 13 bases between the two ends. From germline, CDR1 is SGHRS and CDR2 YFSETQ. The CDR3 covers 13 residues. CDR3 bases: TGCGCCAGCGGGAGCGGGCCCACCTACGAGCAGTACTTC. Its protein is CASGSGPTYEQYF. The whole variable domain, remainder taken from reference TRBV5-1 and TRBJ2-7, is KAGVTQTPRYLIKTRGQQVTLSCSPISGHRSVSWYQQTPGQGLQFLFEYFSETQRNKGNFPGRFSGRQFSNSRSEMNVSTLELGDSALYLCASGSGPTYEQYFGPGTRLTVT.

At least ten counts were recorded for this clonotype. The junction and the germline gene differ at one end; a read error may be behind it. This chain links TRBV5-1 with TRBJ2-1; D is perhaps TRBD1 (5 bases). CDR3 length equals 13 residues. Germline V gene data show CDR1 as SGHRS and CDR2 as YFSETQ. DNA for the CDR3: TGTGCCAGCAGTGCAGGGACCTACAATGAGCAGTTCTTC. This codes for CASSAGTYNEQFF.

This clonotype came up many times. This chain joins TRBV29-1 and TRBJ2-3; D is possibly TRBD2 (5 bases). V was shortened by 4 bases and J by 0 bases, with 17 bases between the two germline ends. The CDR3 length is 16 residues. CDR1 is SQVTM and CDR2 is ANQGSEA in the germline V gene. The DNA for the CDR3 is TGCAGCGTTGTTGGGTCCGCAAGGACTAGCACAGATACGCAGTATTTT. It is translated as CSVVGSARTSTDTQYF.

This clonotype has ten or more counts. The chain couples TRBV6-1 to TRBJ2-2; D is undetermined. The CDR3 totals 14 residues. V lost 6 bases and J 8 bases, leaving 16 bases between the germline ends. In germline, CDR1 is MNHNS, CDR2 SASEGT. CDR3 in amino acids: CASSDANGVGELFF. As DNA, the CDR3 is TGTGCCAGCAGCGACGCCAATGGGGTGGGGGAGCTGTTTTTT.

This clonotype has only a few counts. The V gene is TRBV20-1, the J gene TRBJ1-6, with D unclear. The V gene's germline CDR1 is DFQATT and CDR2 SNEGSKA (reference sequence). V was cut by 3 bases and J by 8 bases, with 23 bases left in between. The CDR3 runs 17 residues. The CDR3 sequence: CSASPWRAVVLDSPLHF. The DNA of the CDR3 is TGCAGTGCTAGCCCCTGGAGGGCAGTAGTTTTAGATTCACCCCTCCACTTT.

This clonotype has a count of ten or more. The V and J genes are TRBV6-5 and TRBJ1-1; tentative D call: TRBD1 (6 bases). Germline V gives CDR1 MNHEY, CDR2 SVGAGI. Trimming pared 0 bases from V and 0 bases from J, leaving 11 bases between. This CDR3 has 16 residues. CDR3 sequence (DNA): TGTGCCAGCAGTTACTCTGGACAGTCGATGAACACTGAAGCTTTCTTT. Encoded protein: CASSYSGQSMNTEAFF.

This clonotype showed up just once. This chain connects TRBV14 to TRBJ2-1, with unresolved D. Trimming cost V 4 bases and J 6 bases, with 22 bases left between them. Germline CDR1 and CDR2: SGHDN and FVKESK. The length of the CDR3 is 17 residues. For the CDR3, the DNA is TGTGCCAGCAGCCCGAACGTTCTTCTACATCATTTCAATGAGCAGTTCTTC. Protein product: CASSPNVLLHHFNEQFF.

This clonotype was picked up many times. This chain uses TRBV4-3 with TRBJ2-1; 14 bases agree with TRBD2. The CDR3 is 17 residues long. The germline V gene encodes CDR1 LGHNA and CDR2 YSLEER. V dropped 3 bases and J dropped 8; count of bases not matched to a gene: 9. This CDR3 is CASSHPRLAGGLDEQFF. Written as DNA, the CDR3 is TGCGCCAGCAGCCACCCCCGACTAGCGGGGGGGTTGGATGAGCAGTTCTTC.

The sample holds many counts of this clonotype. The chain recombines TRBV10-3 with TRBJ2-2; D is possibly TRBD2 (7 bases). CDR1 is ENHRY and CDR2 is SYGVKD in the germline V gene. The length of the CDR3 is 16 residues. V was shortened by 6 bases and J by 3 bases, with 17 bases between the two germline ends. The CDR3 nucleotides read TGTGCCATCAGGACCTCTGCGGGGGCCGACACCGGGGAGCTGTTTTTT. It is translated as CAIRTSAGADTGELFF.

In this sample, this clonotype turned up many times. J is TRBJ1-3 and V is TRBV9, with TRBD1 as a possible D gene (6 bases). Germline-derived CDR1 and CDR2 are SGDLS and YYNGEE. Trimming removed 2 bases from V and 0 bases from J, with 12 bases in between. CDR3 length: 16 residues. CDR3 DNA: TGTGCCAGCAGCGTGAGGGGACAAGACTCTGGAAACACCATATATTTT. Translated: CASSVRGQDSGNTIYF.